This TCR beta chain was recovered during a study of CD8+ T cells in alopecia areata. On the study more broadly: Treated patients were given oral tofacitinib, which was dosed at 5 to 10 mg twice daily. Notes on the study in general: Tofacitinib significantly reduced both scalp clonality and expanded CD8+ clones among the top 100. Sequenced scalp T cells also include alphabeta T cells resident in normal skin. Mouse data revealed clearer TCR sharing than patient data did, a gap possibly tied to HLA.

Details on this clone: Its antigen is as yet unknown.

Treatment defined: oral pan-JAK inhibitor, 5-10 mg twice daily. RNA extraction was followed by reverse transcription into cDNA, which acted as the sequencing template. Some clones are missing from TCRdb's copy, which holds only in-frame ones; the method was immunoSEQ multiplex PCR. The top ten clones hold around 0.44% of a sample with about 120,000 clones, 53% of them seen once. Germline-derived CDR1 and CDR2 are SEHNR and FQNEAQ (reference sequence). Trimming removed 5 bases from V and 4 bases from J, with 15 bases in between. This CDR3 is 15 amino acids long. The input for sequencing was CD4+ T cells sorted from blood, taken at week 4, from a patient treated with tofacitinib. The chain carries TRBV7-9 and TRBJ1-3, with a possible D match to TRBD1 (6 bases). This receptor was taken from a human donor with alopecia areata. CDR3 residues: CASSPKTGPGNTIYF. In nucleotides, the CDR3 is TGTGCCAGCAGCCCAAAAACAGGGCCAGGAAACACCATATATTTT.